The 3 T cell receptor beta chains listed next were all sequenced from one sample in a study of T cells in Graves' hyperthyroidism and ophthalmopathy. Researchers took RNA transcripts and amplified the TCR beta CDR3 regions from them. Researchers ran a first-round RT-PCR on the TCR CDR3 using the HTBI primer set. Each CDR3 protein is one row after TCRdb ran MiXCR on the multiplex PCR reads. This table holds about 350,000 distinct CDR3 sequences, 15% to 20% found once. Sequenced: blood. The source of these receptors is a woman aged 40 to 50 with Graves' ophthalmopathy.

J is TRBJ2-7 and V is TRBV5-1; no clear D gene. The CDR3 runs to 14 residues. The V gene lost 4 bases and the J gene lost 2 bases, with 13 bases spanning the gap. Germline CDR1 and CDR2: SGHRS and YFSETQ. Here the CDR3 DNA reads TGCGCCAGCAGCCAAACAGAGGCGACCTACGAGCAGTACTTC. It codes for CASSQTEATYEQYF.

This clonotype was observed many times. V usage is TRBV6-2 or TRBV6-3 and J usage is TRBJ2-5; D unclear. Between the trimmed V and J ends, which lost 7 bases and 5 bases, there was a span of 14 bases. This CDR3 region has 13 residues. The germline V gene has CDR1 MNHEY and CDR2 SVGEGT. The CDR3 loop is CASNEWAVETQYF. Written as DNA, the CDR3 is TGTGCCAGCAATGAGTGGGCGGTGGAGACCCAGTACTTC.

The gene calls are TRBV7-2 and TRBJ2-5, with 9 bases identical to TRBD1. The germline V gene encodes CDR1 SGHTA and CDR2 FQGNSA. The CDR3 is made up of 15 amino acids. The ends lost 3 bases at V and 4 bases at J; junction bases unmatched: 6. The CDR3 DNA sequence: TGTGCCAGCAGCTTGCCATCGGGACAGGGAGAGACCCAGTACTTC. It translates to CASSLPSGQGETQYF.